The sequence of this TCR beta chain was determined in a study of memory CD4+ T cells and cytomegalovirus serostatus. About the research overall: This sample comes from healthy Belgian adults, about nine CMV seropositive, approximately 23 seronegative. Overall study findings and caveats: Of under 200 reported CMV TCRbeta sequences, some 70 were found in memory CD4+ repertoires. Suggested: most of the CMV-linked TCR signature lies in CD4+ memory cells.

Single viable CD3+CD4+CD8-CD45RO+ cells were sorted as the memory CD4+ T cells. Assay used: immunoSEQ multiplex PCR; TCRdb lists only in-frame clones, some missing. The sample shows about 62,000 clones, approximately 80% of them seen only once. With regard to this clone: What it recognizes is unknown.

This CDR3 has 13 residues. Trimming shortened V by 4 bases and J by 5 bases, and 11 bases separated the two germline ends. Germline CDR1 reads SEHNR; CDR2 reads FQNEAQ (reference sequence). The receptor's source is an adult in good health and CMV-seropositive. Material for sequencing was memory CD4+ T cells from blood. The rearrangement joins TRBV7-9 to TRBJ2-5; D not resolved. This CDR3 reads CASSSTRWETQYF. The CDR3 coding sequence is TGTGCCAGCAGCTCGACACGGTGGGAGACCCAGTACTTC.